Listed here are 5 T cell receptor beta chains from one sample, sequenced in a study of blood T cell repertoires in COVID-19. The method was immunoSEQ multiplex PCR; TCRdb's version includes in-frame clones alone and lacks a portion of them. The sample lists about 160,000 clones, approximately 87% seen once, with under 13% in the top ten. Specimen: peripheral blood. These receptors were collected from a woman in her seventies with COVID-19, enrolled during active disease.

In nucleotides, the CDR3 is TGTGCCAGCAGTTGGTACATGTCCTACGAGCAGTACTTC. It encodes CASSWYMSYEQYF. The chain couples TRBV28 to TRBJ2-7; D uncertain. Germline V lookup: CDR1 MDHEN, CDR2 SYDVKM. Trimming cost V 4 bases and J 1 base, with 8 bases left between them. This CDR3 is built from 13 residues. The full variable domain, its missing parts supplied by reference TRBV28 and TRBJ2-7, is DVKVTQSSRYLVKRTGEKVFLECVQDMDHENMFWYRQDPGLGLRLIYFSYDVKMKEKGDIPEGYSVSREKKERFSLILESASTNQTSMYLCASSWYMSYEQYFGPGTRLTVT.

V usage is TRBV11-2 and J usage is TRBJ1-1; perhaps TRBD1 as D (5 bases). This CDR3 has 14 residues. Trimming removed 0 bases from V and 6 bases from J, with 11 bases in between. Germline V gene lookup returns CDR1 SGHAT and CDR2 FQNNGV. The CDR3 bases are TGTGCCAGCAGCTTAGAGGCAGGGTCACCTGAAGCTTTCTTT. Translated: CASSLEAGSPEAFF.

V usage is TRBV4-2 and J usage is TRBJ1-3; D remains ambiguous. The CDR3 is 18 amino acids. Germline-derived CDR1 and CDR2 are LGHNA and YNFKEQ. V lost 0 bases, J lost 0 bases, and 15 bases lay in between. The CDR3 loop reads CASSQDLEGPTSGNTIYF. CDR3 coding DNA: TGTGCCAGCAGCCAAGATTTAGAGGGCCCGACCTCTGGAAACACCATATATTTT.

The chain is built from TRBV5-1 and TRBJ2-5; 10 positions match TRBD2. Trimming at V came to 1 base and at J to 4 bases, leaving 7 bases not matched to a gene. CDR3 length equals 16 residues. CDR1 SGHRS and CDR2 YFSETQ come from the germline V gene. CDR3 residues: CASSLSSGGIGETQYF. The DNA for the CDR3 is TGCGCCAGCAGCTTGAGTAGCGGGGGGATAGGAGAGACCCAGTACTTC. The complete variable domain, with remaining parts taken from reference TRBV5-1 and TRBJ2-5, reads KAGVTQTPRYLIKTRGQQVTLSCSPISGHRSVSWYQQTPGQGLQFLFEYFSETQRNKGNFPGRFSGRQFSNSRSEMNVSTLELGDSALYLCASSLSSGGIGETQYFGPGTRLLVL.

This clone was seen just once. The V call is TRBV7-9, the J call TRBJ1-2; maybe TRBD1 (6 bases). Trimming took 5 bases from V and 5 from J, leaving 12 bases between them. CDR1 SEHNR and CDR2 FQNEAQ come from the germline V gene (reference sequence). This CDR3 region has 13 residues. The CDR3 nucleotides read TGTGCCAGCAGCAGGACAGAAACGTATGGCTACACCTTC. Translation gives CASSRTETYGYTF.